The clone carrying this T cell receptor beta chain was seen ten or more times. What it binds is unknown. This specimen comes from a study of T cells in Graves' hyperthyroidism and ophthalmopathy. Looking at the study overall: Peripheral blood sampling occurred at initial diagnosis, before any treatment. Notes on the study in general: Most thyroid clonotypes that were expanded above 0.001 also turned up in blood.

The CDR3 runs 15 residues. The V gene end was trimmed by 4 bases and the J gene end by 0 bases; junction bases not matched to a gene: 5. In germline, CDR1 is SGHAT, CDR2 FQNNGV. RNA transcripts gave rise to amplified TCR beta CDR3 regions. The HTBI primer set drove a first-round RT-PCR of the TCR CDR3. Each CDR3 protein gets one entry after TCRdb re-called the multiplex PCR reads with MiXCR. This table holds approximately 740,000 distinct CDR3 sequences, 13% to 15% found once. Patients between 18 and 65 years old had hyperthyroidism, newly diagnosed and lasting under 2 months. The sequencing sample was made of blood. The receptor was isolated from a woman between 18 and 29 years old with Graves' hyperthyroidism. The rearrangement joins TRBV11-2 to TRBJ2-7; TRBD2 agrees at 8 bases. CDR3 nucleotide sequence: TGTGCCAGCAGCTCCCCTCTAGCGGGCTCCTACGAGCAGTACTTC. It codes for CASSSPLAGSYEQYF.